This is a list of T cell receptor beta chains from one sample in a study of molecular identifiers for immune sequencing clone quantification. TCRdb passed the PCR reads through MiXCR, listing each CDR3 protein once. The sample yields about 36,000 distinct CDR3 sequences, under 20% seen once. What was sequenced was naive CD8+ T cells from blood, with Jurkat cell RNA spiked in. These receptors came from a human donor in good health. Some libraries in this study had Jurkat cell RNA spiked in. CDR3s include the opening cysteine and the closing phenylalanine or tryptophan. A D gene is named only where the DNA matches it firmly. Clone size appears in some rows only: once, few, many, or a class for an expanded clone.

V gene	J gene	D gene	clone size	CDR3 DNA	CDR3 protein
TRBV7-9	TRBJ2-7	.	many	TGTGCCAGCAGCCCAACGGGCGGGCAGGGAATCTACGAGCAGTACTTC	CASSPTGGQGIYEQYF
TRBV6-5	TRBJ1-1	.	many	TGTGCCAGCAGTTACTGGGGGGGAGCCACTGAAGCTTTCTTT	CASSYWGGATEAFF
TRBV4-3	TRBJ2-1	.	.	TGCGCCAGCAGCCAAGCGGGCGCGGAGCAGTTCTTC	CASSQAGAEQFF
TRBV25-1	TRBJ2-7	.	few	TGTGCCAGCAGTGAATCCCTTGGTGGGTCCTACGAGCAGTACTTC	CASSESLGGSYEQYF
TRBV12-3/TRBV12-4	TRBJ2-2	.	medium-sized	TGTGCCACTCTTTACACCGGGGAGCTGTTTTTT	CATLYTGELFF
TRBV9	TRBJ1-3	.	many	TGTGCCAGCAGCGTAGCAAAGGACCGGTTCTCTGGAAACACCATATATTTT	CASSVAKDRFSGNTIYF
TRBV3-1	TRBJ1-5	.	many	TGTGCCAGCAGCCAAGATGGATGGCCCCAGCATTTT	CASSQDGWPQHF
TRBV20-1	TRBJ2-1	.	many	TGCAGTGCCCCCAAGCGGGTCCTCAATGAGCAGTTCTTC	CSAPKRVLNEQFF
TRBV7-6	TRBJ2-3	TRBD2	few	TGTGCCAGCAGCTTAGGGGCGGGAGCAGATACGCAGTATTTT	CASSLGAGADTQYF
TRBV28	TRBJ2-5	.	few	TGTGCCAGCAGTTGGCCAGGGGGGGATAGTAGGAAGGAGACCCAGTACTTC	CASSWPGGDSRKETQYF
TRBV7-9	TRBJ2-5	.	many	TGTGCCAGCAGCAAAGACGGCCAAGAGACCCAGTACTTC	CASSKDGQETQYF
TRBV7-9	TRBJ2-2	.	many	TGTGCCAGCAGCCCGTTTGGGCCCAACACCGGGGAGCTGTTTTTT	CASSPFGPNTGELFF
TRBV28	TRBJ2-1	.	.	TGTGCCAGCAGTATACAGAGCTCCTACAATGAGCAGTTCTTC	CASSIQSSYNEQFF
TRBV7-9	TRBJ1-6	.	many	TGTGCCAGCACCACTCAAGGGCGAAATTCACCCCTCCACTTT	CASTTQGRNSPLHF
TRBV4-2	TRBJ2-1	.	many	TGTGCCAGCAGCCAGCTCCCCGGGACTCGATACAATGAGCAGTTCTTC	CASSQLPGTRYNEQFF
TRBV12-3/TRBV12-4	TRBJ2-2	TRBD2	.	TGTGCCAGCAGTCCAGGACTAGCGGGAGGGCCTGGGGTTACCGGGGAGCTGTTTTTT	CASSPGLAGGPGVTGELFF
TRBV10-3	TRBJ2-1	.	many	TGTGCCTTTAGCGAGGGGAGCTCCTACAATGAGCAGTTCTTC	CAFSEGSSYNEQFF